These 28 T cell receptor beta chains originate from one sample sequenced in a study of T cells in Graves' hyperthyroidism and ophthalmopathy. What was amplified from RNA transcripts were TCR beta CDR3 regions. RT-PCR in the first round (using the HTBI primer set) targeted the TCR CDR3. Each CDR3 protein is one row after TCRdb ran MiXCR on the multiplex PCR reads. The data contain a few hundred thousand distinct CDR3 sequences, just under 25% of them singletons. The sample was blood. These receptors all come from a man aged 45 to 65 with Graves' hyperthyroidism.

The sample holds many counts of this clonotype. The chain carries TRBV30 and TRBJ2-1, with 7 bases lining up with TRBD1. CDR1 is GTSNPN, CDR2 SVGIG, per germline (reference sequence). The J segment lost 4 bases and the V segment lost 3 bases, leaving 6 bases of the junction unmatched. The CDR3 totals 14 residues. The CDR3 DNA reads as TGTGCCTGGAGCACGACAGGGACATACAATGAGCAGTTCTTC. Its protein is CAWSTTGTYNEQFF.

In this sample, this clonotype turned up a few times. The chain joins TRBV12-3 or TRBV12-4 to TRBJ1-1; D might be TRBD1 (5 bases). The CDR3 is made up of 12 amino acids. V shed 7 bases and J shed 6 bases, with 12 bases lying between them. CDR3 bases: TGTGCCAGCAAGTCAGGGTTCGCTGAAGCTTTCTTT. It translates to CASKSGFAEAFF.

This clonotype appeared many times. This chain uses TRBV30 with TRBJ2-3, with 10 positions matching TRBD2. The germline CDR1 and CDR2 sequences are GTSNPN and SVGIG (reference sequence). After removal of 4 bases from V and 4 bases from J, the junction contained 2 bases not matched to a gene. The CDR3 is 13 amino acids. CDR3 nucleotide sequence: TGTGCCTGGACCGGGACTAGCGCAGATACGCAGTATTTT. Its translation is CAWTGTSADTQYF.

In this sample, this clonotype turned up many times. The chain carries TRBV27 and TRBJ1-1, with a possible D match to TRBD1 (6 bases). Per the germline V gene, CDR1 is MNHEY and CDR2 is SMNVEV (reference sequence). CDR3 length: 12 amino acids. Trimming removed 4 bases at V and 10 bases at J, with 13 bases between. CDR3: CASSSPDRGAFF. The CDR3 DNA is TGTGCCAGCAGTTCCCCGGACAGAGGAGCTTTCTTT.

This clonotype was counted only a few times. In DNA, the CDR3 is TGCAGCCCTATGGACAGGTACAATGAGCAGTTCTTC. This codes for CSPMDRYNEQFF. The chain is built from TRBV29-1 and TRBJ2-1; 7 nucleotides match TRBD1. V gave up 8 bases and J gave up 4 bases; unmatched junction bases: 5. The germline gives CDR1 SQVTM, CDR2 ANQGSEA. This CDR3 comprises 12 residues.

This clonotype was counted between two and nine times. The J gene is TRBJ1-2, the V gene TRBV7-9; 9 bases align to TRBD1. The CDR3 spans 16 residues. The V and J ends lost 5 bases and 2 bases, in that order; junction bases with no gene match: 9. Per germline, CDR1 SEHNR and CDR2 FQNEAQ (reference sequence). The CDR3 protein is CASSTWTGAKNYGYTF. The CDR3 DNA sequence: TGTGCCAGCAGCACCTGGACAGGGGCTAAAAACTATGGCTACACCTTC.

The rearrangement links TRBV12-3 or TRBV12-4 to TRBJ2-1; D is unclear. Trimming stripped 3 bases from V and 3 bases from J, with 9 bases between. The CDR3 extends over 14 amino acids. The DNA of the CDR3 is TGTGCCAGCAGTTTTCGGCAGGTCTACAATGAGCAGTTCTTC. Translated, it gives CASSFRQVYNEQFF.

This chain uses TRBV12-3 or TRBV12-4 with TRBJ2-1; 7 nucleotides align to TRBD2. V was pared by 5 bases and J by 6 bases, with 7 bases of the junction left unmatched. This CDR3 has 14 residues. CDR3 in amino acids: CASSPRTRGNEQFF. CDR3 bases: TGTGCCAGCAGTCCGCGGACTAGAGGCAATGAGCAGTTCTTC.

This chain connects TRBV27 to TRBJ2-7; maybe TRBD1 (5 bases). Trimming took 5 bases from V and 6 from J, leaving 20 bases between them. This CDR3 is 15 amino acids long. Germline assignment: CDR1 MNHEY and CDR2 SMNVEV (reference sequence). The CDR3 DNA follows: TGTGCCAGCAGTCCTTTAGGGGCGGCAGGTGGCGAGCAGTACTTC. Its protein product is CASSPLGAAGGEQYF.

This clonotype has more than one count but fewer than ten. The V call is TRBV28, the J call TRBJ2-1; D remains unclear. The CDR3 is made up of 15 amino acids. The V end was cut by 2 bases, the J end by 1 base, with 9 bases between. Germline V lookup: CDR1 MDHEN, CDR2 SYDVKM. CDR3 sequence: CASSLTQISYNEQFF. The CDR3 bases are TGTGCCAGCAGTTTAACCCAGATTTCCTACAATGAGCAGTTCTTC.

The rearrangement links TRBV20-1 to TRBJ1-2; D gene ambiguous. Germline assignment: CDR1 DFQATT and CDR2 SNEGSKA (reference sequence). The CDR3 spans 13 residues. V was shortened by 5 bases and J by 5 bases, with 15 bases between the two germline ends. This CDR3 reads CSAFDTGRYGYTF. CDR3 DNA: TGCAGTGCTTTTGACACGGGCAGATATGGCTACACCTTC.

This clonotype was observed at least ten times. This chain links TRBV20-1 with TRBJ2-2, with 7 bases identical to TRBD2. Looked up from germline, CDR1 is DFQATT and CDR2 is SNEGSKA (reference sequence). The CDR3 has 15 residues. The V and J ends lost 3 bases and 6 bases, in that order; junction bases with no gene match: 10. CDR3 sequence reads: CSARSGGSKSGELFF. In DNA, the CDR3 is TGCAGTGCTAGGTCGGGCGGGAGTAAATCCGGGGAGCTGTTTTTT.

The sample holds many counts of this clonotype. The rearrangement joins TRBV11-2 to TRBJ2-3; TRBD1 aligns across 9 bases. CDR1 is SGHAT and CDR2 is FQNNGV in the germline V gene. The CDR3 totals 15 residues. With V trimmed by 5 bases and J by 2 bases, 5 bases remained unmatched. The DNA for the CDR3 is TGTGCCAGCAGCACCGGGACAGGGTCCACAGATACGCAGTATTTT. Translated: CASSTGTGSTDTQYF. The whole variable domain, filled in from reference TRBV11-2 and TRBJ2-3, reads EAGVAQSPRYKIIEKRQSVAFWCNPISGHATLYWYQQILGQGPKLLIQFQNNGVVDDSQLPKDRFSAERLKGVDSTLKIQPAKLEDSAVYLCASSTGTGSTDTQYFGPGTRLTVL.

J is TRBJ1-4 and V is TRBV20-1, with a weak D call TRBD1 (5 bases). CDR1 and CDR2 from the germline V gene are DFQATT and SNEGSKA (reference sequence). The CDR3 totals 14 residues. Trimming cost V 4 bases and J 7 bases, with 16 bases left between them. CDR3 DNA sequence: TGCAGTGCTACCGGGACCCCCGCAAGTGAAAAACTGTTTTTT. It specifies CSATGTPASEKLFF.

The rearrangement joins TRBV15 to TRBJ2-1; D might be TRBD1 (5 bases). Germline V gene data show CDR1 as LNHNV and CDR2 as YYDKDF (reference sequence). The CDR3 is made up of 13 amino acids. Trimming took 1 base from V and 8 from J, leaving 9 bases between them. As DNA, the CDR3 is TGTGCCACCAGCAGAGGACAGTTGGATGAGCAGTTCTTC. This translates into CATSRGQLDEQFF.

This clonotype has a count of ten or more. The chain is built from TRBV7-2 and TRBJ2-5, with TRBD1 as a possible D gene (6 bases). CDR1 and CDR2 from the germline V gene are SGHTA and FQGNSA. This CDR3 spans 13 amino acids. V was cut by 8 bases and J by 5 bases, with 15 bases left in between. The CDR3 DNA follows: TGTGCCAGCCGGAGCACAGGGTTGGAGACCCAGTACTTC. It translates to CASRSTGLETQYF.

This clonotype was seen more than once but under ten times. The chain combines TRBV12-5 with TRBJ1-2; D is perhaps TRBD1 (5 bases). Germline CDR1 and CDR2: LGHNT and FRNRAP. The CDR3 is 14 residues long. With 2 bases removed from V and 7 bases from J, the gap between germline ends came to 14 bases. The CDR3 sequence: CASGLLRGVGGYTF. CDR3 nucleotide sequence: TGTGCTAGTGGTTTGCTACGGGGGGTCGGTGGCTACACCTTC.

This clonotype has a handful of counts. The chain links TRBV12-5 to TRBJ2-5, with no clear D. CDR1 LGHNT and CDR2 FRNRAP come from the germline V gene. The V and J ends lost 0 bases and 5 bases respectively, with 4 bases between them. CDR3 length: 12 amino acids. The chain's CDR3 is CASGLVDETQYF. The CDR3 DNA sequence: TGTGCTAGTGGTTTGGTAGACGAGACCCAGTACTTC.

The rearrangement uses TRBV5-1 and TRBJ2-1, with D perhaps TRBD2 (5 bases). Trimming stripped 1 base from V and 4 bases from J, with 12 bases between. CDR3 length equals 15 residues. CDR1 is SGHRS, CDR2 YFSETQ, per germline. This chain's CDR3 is CASSLFGITYNEQFF. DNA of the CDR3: TGCGCCAGCAGCTTGTTCGGGATTACTTACAATGAGCAGTTCTTC.

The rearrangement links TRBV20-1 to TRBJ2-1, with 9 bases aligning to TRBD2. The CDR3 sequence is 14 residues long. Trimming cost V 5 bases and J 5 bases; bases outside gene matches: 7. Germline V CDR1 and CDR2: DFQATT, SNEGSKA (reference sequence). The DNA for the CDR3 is TGCAGTGCTTTAGCGGGAGATGGAAACAATGAGCAGTTCTTC. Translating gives CSALAGDGNNEQFF.

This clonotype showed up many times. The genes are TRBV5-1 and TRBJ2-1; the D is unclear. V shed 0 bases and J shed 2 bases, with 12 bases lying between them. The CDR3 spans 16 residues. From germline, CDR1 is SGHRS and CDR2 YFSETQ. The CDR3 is CASSLAVELPYNEQFF. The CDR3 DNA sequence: TGCGCCAGCAGCTTGGCCGTTGAACTACCCTACAATGAGCAGTTCTTC.

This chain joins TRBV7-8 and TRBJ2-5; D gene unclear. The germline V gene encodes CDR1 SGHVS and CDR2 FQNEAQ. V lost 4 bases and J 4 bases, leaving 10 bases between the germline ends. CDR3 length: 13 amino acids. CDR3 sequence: CASSSSPGETQYF. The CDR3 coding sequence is TGTGCCAGCAGCTCCTCCCCCGGAGAGACCCAGTACTTC.

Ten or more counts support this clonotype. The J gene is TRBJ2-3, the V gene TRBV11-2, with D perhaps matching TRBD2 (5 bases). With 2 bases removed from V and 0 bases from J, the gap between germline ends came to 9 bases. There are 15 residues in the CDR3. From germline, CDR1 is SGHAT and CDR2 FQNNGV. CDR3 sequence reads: CASSLSRTSTDTQYF. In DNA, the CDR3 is TGTGCCAGCAGCTTATCCCGGACTAGCACAGATACGCAGTATTTT.

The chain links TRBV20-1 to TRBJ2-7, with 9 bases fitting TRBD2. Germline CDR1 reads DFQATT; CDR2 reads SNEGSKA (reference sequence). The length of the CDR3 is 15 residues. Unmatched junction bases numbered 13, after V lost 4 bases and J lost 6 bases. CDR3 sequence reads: CSAKFIAGAYVEQYF. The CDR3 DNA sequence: TGCAGTGCTAAGTTCATAGCGGGAGCCTACGTCGAGCAGTACTTC.

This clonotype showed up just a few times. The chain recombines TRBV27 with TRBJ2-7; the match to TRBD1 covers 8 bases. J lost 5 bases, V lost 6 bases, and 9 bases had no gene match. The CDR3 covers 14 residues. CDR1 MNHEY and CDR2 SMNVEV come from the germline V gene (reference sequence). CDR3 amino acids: CASSPTGGQDEQYF. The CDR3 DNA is TGTGCCAGCAGCCCAACAGGGGGGCAGGACGAGCAGTACTTC.

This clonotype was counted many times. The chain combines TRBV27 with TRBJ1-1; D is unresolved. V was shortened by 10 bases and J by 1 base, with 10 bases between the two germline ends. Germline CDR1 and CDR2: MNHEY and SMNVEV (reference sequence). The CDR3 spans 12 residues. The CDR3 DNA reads TGTGCCACTAAGTTGGGGAACACTGAAGCTTTCTTT. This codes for CATKLGNTEAFF.

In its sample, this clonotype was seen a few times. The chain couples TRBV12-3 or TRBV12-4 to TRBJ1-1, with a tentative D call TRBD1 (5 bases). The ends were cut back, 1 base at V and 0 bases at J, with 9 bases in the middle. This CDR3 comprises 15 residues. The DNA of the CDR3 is TGTGCCAGCAGTTTAGGAGGGGCGCTGAACACTGAAGCTTTCTTT. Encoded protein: CASSLGGALNTEAFF.

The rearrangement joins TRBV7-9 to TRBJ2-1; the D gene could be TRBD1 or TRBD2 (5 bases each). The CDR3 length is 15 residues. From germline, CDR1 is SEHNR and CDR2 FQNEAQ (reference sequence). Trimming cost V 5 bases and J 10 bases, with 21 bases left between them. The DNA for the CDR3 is TGTGCCAGCAGCGGCACGAACCAGGTTTGGGGGGAGCAGTTCTTC. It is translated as CASSGTNQVWGEQFF. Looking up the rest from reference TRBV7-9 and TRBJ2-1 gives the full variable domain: DTGVSQNPRHKITKRGQNVTFRCDPISEHNRLYWYRQTLGQGPEFLTYFQNEAQLEKSRLLSDRFSAERPKGSFSTLEIQRTEQGDSAMYLCASSGTNQVWGEQFFGPGTRLTVL.